The clone carrying this TCR beta chain appeared many times. The protocol was immunoSEQ multiplex PCR, while the TCRdb copy is restricted to in-frame clones and leaves out a portion. The sample carries about 400,000 clones, approximately 86% recorded once. These data are taken from a study of blood T cell repertoires in COVID-19. Germline values: CDR1 MNHEY, CDR2 SMNVEV (reference sequence). With 8 bases clipped from V and 6 bases from J, the junction kept 20 bases outside the gene matches. The CDR3 runs to 17 residues. The chain couples TRBV27 to TRBJ1-1; 8 bases match TRBD1. The sample was PBMCs or T cells enriched from blood (not recorded which). The origin of this receptor is a woman aged 40 to 50 with acute COVID-19. CDR3 sequence reads: CASGPLTGERLFPEAFF. The CDR3 coding sequence is TGTGCCAGCGGCCCTCTGACAGGGGAAAGACTATTCCCTGAAGCTTTCTTT.